This paragraph covers one T cell receptor (beta chain) sequence. The data were produced by immunoSEQ multiplex PCR, yet TCRdb's version contains in-frame clones alone and is incomplete. The sample includes around 500,000 clones, 70% to 90% seen only once; the top ten take just over 8%. V shed 2 bases and J 2 bases; nucleotides not matched to a gene: 3. Per germline, CDR1 MNHNY and CDR2 SVGAGI (reference sequence). The CDR3 has 15 residues. This sample is part of a study of blood T cell repertoires in COVID-19. Sequencing input: PBMCs or T cells enriched from blood (not recorded which). The chain joins TRBV6-6 to TRBJ2-7; 10 bases are shared with TRBD2. This receptor was obtained from a woman in her sixties who had recovered from COVID-19. The CDR3 sequence is CASSYLTSGAYEQYF. CDR3 in DNA: TGTGCCAGCAGTTACCTTACTAGCGGGGCCTACGAGCAGTACTTC.